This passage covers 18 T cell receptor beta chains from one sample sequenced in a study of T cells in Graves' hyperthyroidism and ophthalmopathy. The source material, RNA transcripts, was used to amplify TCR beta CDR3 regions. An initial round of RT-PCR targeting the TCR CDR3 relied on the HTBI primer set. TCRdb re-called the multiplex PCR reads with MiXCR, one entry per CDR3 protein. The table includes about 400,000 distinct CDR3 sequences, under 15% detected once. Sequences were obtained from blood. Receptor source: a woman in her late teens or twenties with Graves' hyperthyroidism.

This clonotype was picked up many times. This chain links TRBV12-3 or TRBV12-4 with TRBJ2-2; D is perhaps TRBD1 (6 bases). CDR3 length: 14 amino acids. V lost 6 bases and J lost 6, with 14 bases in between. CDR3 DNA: TGTGCCAGCAGCTACAGGGTTTTGGCCGGGGAGCTGTTTTTT. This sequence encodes CASSYRVLAGELFF.

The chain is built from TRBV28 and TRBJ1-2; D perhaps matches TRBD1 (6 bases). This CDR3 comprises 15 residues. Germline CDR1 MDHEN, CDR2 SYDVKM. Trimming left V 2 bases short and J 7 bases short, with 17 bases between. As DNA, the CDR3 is TGTGCCAGCAGTTTACCTGGGGGGGGGCGGGGTGGCTACACCTTC. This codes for CASSLPGGGRGGYTF.

The CDR3: CASSLSGSDLDEQYF. In DNA form, the CDR3 reads TGTGCCAGCAGCCTGAGCGGGAGCGACCTAGACGAGCAGTACTTC. This sequence joins TRBV7-3 and TRBJ2-7; TRBD2 agrees at 8 bases. The CDR3 is 15 amino acids. Germline V gives CDR1 SGHTA, CDR2 FQGTGA. Trimming took 5 bases from V and 5 from J; bases not matched to a gene: 11. Full variable domain (missing parts from reference TRBV7-3 and TRBJ2-7): GAGVSQTPSNKVTEKGKYVELRCDPISGHTALYWYRQSLGQGPEFLIYFQGTGAADDSGLPNDRFFAVRPEGSVSTLKIQRTERGDSAVYLCASSLSGSDLDEQYFGPGTRLTVT.

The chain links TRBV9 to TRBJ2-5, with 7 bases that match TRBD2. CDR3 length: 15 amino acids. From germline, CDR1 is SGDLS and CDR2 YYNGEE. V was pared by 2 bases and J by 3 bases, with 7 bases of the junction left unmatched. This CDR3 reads CASSVGGGEEETQYF. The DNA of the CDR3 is TGTGCCAGCAGCGTCGGTGGGGGGGAAGAAGAGACCCAGTACTTC.

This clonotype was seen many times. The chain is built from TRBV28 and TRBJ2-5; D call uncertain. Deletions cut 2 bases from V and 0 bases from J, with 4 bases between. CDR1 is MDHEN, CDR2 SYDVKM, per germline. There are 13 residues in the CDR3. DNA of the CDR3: TGTGCCAGCAGTTTAGAGTACCAAGAGACCCAGTACTTC. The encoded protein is CASSLEYQETQYF.

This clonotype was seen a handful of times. For the CDR3, the DNA is TGTGCCAGCAGGACCACAGGGGGCCCCTTCAATGAGCAGTTCTTC. Residues: CASRTTGGPFNEQFF. This sequence joins TRBV7-3 and TRBJ2-1; 9 positions match TRBD1. CDR1 is SGHTA and CDR2 is FQGTGA in the germline V gene. The V segment lost 6 bases and the J segment 6 bases; nucleotides outside the gene matches: 9. CDR3 length: 15 amino acids.

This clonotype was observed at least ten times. The CDR3 region is CAWRYRGSAEAFF. The CDR3 coding sequence is TGTGCCTGGAGGTACAGGGGTAGCGCTGAAGCTTTCTTT. This chain links TRBV30 with TRBJ1-1; 7 nucleotides agree with TRBD1. V lost 3 bases to trimming and J lost 6 bases; unmatched junction nucleotides: 7. The CDR3 consists of 13 residues. Germline V gene lookup returns CDR1 GTSNPN and CDR2 SVGIG (reference sequence).

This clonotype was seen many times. CDR3 nucleotides: TGCAGTGCCAGGGGACTAGCGGCCTACAATGAGCAGTTCTTC. Residues: CSARGLAAYNEQFF. This chain links TRBV20-1 with TRBJ2-1; TRBD2 matches at 11 bases. The CDR3 is made up of 14 amino acids. Per the germline V gene, CDR1 is DFQATT and CDR2 is SNEGSKA (reference sequence). Trimming took 6 bases from V and 2 from J; bases not matched to a gene: 3.

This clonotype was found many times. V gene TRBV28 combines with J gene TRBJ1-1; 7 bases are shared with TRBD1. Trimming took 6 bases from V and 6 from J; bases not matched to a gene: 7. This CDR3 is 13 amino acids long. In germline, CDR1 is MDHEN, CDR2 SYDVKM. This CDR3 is CASRPPGQAEAFF. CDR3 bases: TGTGCCAGCAGGCCGCCAGGACAGGCTGAAGCTTTCTTT.

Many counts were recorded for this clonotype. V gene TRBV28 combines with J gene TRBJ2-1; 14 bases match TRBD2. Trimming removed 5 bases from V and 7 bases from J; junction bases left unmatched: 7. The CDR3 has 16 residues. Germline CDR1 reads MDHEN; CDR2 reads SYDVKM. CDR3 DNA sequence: TGTGCCAGCAGTCCCCTCCGACTAGCGGGGGGGAATGAGCAGTTCTTC. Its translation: CASSPLRLAGGNEQFF.

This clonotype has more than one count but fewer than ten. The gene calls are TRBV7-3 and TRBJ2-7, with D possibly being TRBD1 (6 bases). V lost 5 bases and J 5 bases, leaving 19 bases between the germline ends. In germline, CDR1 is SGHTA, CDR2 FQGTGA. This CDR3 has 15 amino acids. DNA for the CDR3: TGTGCCAGCAGCCGAACAGGGACCCCAATCGACGAGCAGTACTTC. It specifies CASSRTGTPIDEQYF.

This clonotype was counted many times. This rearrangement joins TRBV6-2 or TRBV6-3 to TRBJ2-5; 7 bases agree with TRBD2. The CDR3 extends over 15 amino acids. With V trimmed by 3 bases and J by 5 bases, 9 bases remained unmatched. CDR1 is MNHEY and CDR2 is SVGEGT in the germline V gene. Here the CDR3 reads CASSYSLLGGETQYF. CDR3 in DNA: TGTGCCAGCAGTTATTCCCTCCTGGGGGGGGAGACCCAGTACTTC.

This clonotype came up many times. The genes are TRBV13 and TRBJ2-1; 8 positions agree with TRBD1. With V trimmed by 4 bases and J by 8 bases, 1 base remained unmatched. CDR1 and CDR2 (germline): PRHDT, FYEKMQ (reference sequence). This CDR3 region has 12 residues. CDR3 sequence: CASSSTGDEQFF. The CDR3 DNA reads TGTGCCAGCAGCTCGACAGGGGATGAGCAGTTCTTC. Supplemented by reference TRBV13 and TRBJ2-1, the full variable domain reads AAGVIQSPRHLIKEKRETATLKCYPIPRHDTVYWYQQGPGQDPQFLISFYEKMQSDKGSIPDRFSAQQFSDYHSELNMSSLELGDSALYFCASSSTGDEQFFGPGTRLTVL.

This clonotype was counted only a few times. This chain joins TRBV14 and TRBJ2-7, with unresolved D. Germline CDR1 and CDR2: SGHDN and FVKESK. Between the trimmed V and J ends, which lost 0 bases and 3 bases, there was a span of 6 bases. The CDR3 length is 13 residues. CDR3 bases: TGTGCCAGCAGCCAAGAAAACCGCTACGAGCAGTACTTC. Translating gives CASSQENRYEQYF.

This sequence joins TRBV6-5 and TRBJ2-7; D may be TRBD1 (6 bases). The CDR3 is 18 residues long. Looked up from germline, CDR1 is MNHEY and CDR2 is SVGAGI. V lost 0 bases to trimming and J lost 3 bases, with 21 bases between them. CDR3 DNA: TGTGCCAGCAGTTACTCGAATCTCCGCCAGGGGAACTTCTACGAGCAGTACTTC. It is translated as CASSYSNLRQGNFYEQYF.

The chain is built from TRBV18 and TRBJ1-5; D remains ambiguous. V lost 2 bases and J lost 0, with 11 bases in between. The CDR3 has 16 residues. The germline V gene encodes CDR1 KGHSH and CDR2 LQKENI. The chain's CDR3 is CASSPGGGSSNQPQHF. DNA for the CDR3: TGTGCCAGCTCACCAGGCGGAGGGTCTAGCAATCAGCCCCAGCATTTT. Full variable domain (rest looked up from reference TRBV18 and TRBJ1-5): NAGVMQNPRHLVRRRGQEARLRCSPMKGHSHVYWYRQLPEEGLKFMVYLQKENIIDESGMPKERFSAEFPKEGPSILRIQQVVRGDSAAYFCASSPGGGSSNQPQHFGDGTRLSIL.

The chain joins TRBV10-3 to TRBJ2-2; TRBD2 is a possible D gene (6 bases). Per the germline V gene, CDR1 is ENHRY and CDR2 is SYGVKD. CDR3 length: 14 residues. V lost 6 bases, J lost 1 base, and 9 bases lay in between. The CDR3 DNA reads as TGTGCCATCAGCTCGGGGGAGAACACCGGGGAGCTGTTTTTT. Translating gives CAISSGENTGELFF.

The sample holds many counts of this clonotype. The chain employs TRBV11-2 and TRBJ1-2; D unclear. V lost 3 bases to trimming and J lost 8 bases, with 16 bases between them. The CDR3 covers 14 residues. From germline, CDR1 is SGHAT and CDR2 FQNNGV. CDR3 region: CASSFSGSDIGYTF. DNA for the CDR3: TGTGCCAGCAGCTTTTCGGGATCTGACATAGGCTACACCTTC.